A selection of T cell receptor beta chains follows, all from one sample in a study of T cells after posttransplantation cyclophosphamide. Sequenced by immunoSEQ multiplex PCR; TCRdb stores in-frame clones only, minus some. The sample lists about 6,800 clones, approximately 92% occurring once. Sample: CD8+ T cells sorted from blood, taken after allogeneic stem cell transplant with posttransplant cyclophosphamide. Receptors were obtained from a male patient between 60 and 69 years old who received an allogeneic stem cell transplant from a related donor and was CMV-positive. Among the T cells, some may be from the graft donor. CDR3s include the opening cysteine and the closing phenylalanine or tryptophan. Fields, in order: clone size, V gene, D gene, J gene, CDR3 DNA, CDR3 protein. D genes are given only for firm matches. Expanded clones are given a class, and other clones once, few, many or no size at all.

clone size: .
V gene: TRBV11-1
D gene: TRBD1
J gene: TRBJ1-1
CDR3 DNA: TGTGCCAGCAGCCCGACAGGGGGAAGTACTGAAGCTTTCTTT
CDR3 protein: CASSPTGGSTEAFF

clone size: .
V gene: TRBV15
D gene: .
J gene: TRBJ1-6
CDR3 DNA: TGTGCCACCAGCAGAGAGGAGGGGAACTCCTATAATTCCCCCCTCCACTTT
CDR3 protein: CATSREEGNSYNSPLHF

clone size: .
V gene: TRBV6-5
D gene: .
J gene: TRBJ2-7
CDR3 DNA: TGTGCCAGCAGCCCAGGGCGCACCTACGAGCAGTACTTC
CDR3 protein: CASSPGRTYEQYF

clone size: .
V gene: TRBV6-1
D gene: .
J gene: TRBJ2-7
CDR3 DNA: TGTGCCAGCAGTGACGACAGGCCCCGGATTTTCGGCGAGCAGTACTTC
CDR3 protein: CASSDDRPRIFGEQYF

clone size: .
V gene: TRBV7-9
D gene: TRBD1
J gene: TRBJ2-7
CDR3 DNA: TGTGCCAGCAGCCCCACAGGAGACAGGGGGACGTACGAGCAGTACTTC
CDR3 protein: CASSPTGDRGTYEQYF

clone size: .
V gene: TRBV14
D gene: .
J gene: TRBJ2-7
CDR3 DNA: TGTGCCAGCAGCCAAGAATATTCCTACGAGCAGTACTTC
CDR3 protein: CASSQEYSYEQYF

clone size: .
V gene: TRBV19
D gene: TRBD2
J gene: TRBJ2-1
CDR3 DNA: TGTGCCAGTAGTCCCGCGGGTAGCGGGGATCGGTTCTTC
CDR3 protein: CASSPAGSGDRFF

clone size: .
V gene: TRBV30
D gene: TRBD1
J gene: TRBJ2-2
CDR3 DNA: TGTGCCTGGAGTGTACGGGGACAGGGGGCGCTTTCCGGGGAGCTGTTTTTT
CDR3 protein: CAWSVRGQGALSGELFF

clone size: once
V gene: TRBV15
D gene: .
J gene: TRBJ2-7
CDR3 DNA: TGTGCCACCAGCCCGACAGGAACCTACGAGCAGTACTTC
CDR3 protein: CATSPTGTYEQYF

clone size: .
V gene: TRBV4-2
D gene: .
J gene: TRBJ1-3
CDR3 DNA: TGTGCCAGCAGCCAAGCCGGGACGGGGGCTGGAAACACCATATATTTT
CDR3 protein: CASSQAGTGAGNTIYF

clone size: .
V gene: TRBV7-9
D gene: TRBD1
J gene: TRBJ1-5
CDR3 DNA: TGTGCCAGCAGCACGAGACAGGGCCCTTTTGACCAGCCCCAGCATTTT
CDR3 protein: CASSTRQGPFDQPQHF

clone size: .
V gene: TRBV2
D gene: .
J gene: TRBJ1-5
CDR3 DNA: TGTGCCAGCAGTGAAAGCACAGGGAGAAGAAATCAGCCCCAGCATTTT
CDR3 protein: CASSESTGRRNQPQHF

clone size: .
V gene: TRBV5-1
D gene: TRBD2
J gene: TRBJ2-1
CDR3 DNA: TGCGCCAGCAGCACCGGGACTAGCGGTTACAATGAGCAGTTCTTC
CDR3 protein: CASSTGTSGYNEQFF

clone size: few
V gene: TRBV7-9
D gene: .
J gene: TRBJ1-2
CDR3 DNA: TGTGCCAGCAGCCGGGGGGGAGACTATGGCTACACCTTC
CDR3 protein: CASSRGGDYGYTF

clone size: .
V gene: TRBV9
D gene: TRBD1
J gene: TRBJ2-1
CDR3 DNA: TGTGCCAGCAGCGCCTGGACAGGGGGAAATGAGCAGTTCTTC
CDR3 protein: CASSAWTGGNEQFF

clone size: few
V gene: TRBV19
D gene: TRBD1
J gene: TRBJ1-6
CDR3 DNA: TGTGCCAGTTCCGGGACAGGGGAGAATTCACCCCTCCACTTT
CDR3 protein: CASSGTGENSPLHF

clone size: .
V gene: TRBV5-6
D gene: .
J gene: TRBJ1-2
CDR3 DNA: TGTGCCAGCAGCCCAGCAACAGGGCTCTATGGCTACACCTTC
CDR3 protein: CASSPATGLYGYTF